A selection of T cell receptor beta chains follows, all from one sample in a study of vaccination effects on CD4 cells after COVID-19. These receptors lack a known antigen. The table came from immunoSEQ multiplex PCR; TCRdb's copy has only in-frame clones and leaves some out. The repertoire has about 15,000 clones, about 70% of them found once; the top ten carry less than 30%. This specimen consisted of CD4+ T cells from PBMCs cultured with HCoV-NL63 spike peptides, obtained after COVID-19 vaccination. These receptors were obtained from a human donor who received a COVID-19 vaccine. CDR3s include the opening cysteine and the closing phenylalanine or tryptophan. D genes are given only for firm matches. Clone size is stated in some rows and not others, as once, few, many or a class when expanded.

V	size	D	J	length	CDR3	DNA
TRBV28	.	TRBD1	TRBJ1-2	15	CASSTIRQGRGGYTF	TGTGCCAGCAGTACAATAAGACAGGGGAGAGGGGGCTACACCTTC
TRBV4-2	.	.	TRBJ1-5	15	CASSQDEGGSQPQHF	TGTGCCAGCAGCCAAGATGAGGGAGGGAGTCAGCCCCAGCATTTT
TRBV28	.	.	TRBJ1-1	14	CASRPSVGRTEAFF	TGTGCCAGCAGGCCATCCGTGGGGAGGACTGAAGCTTTCTTT
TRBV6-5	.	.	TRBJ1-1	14	CASSRSTRNTEAFF	TGTGCCAGCAGTAGATCGACGAGGAACACTGAAGCTTTCTTT
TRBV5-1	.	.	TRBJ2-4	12	CASSLDRQIQYF	TGCGCCAGCAGCTTGGATAGACAGATTCAGTACTTC
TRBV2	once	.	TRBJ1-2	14	CASSERRVVLSYTF	TGTGCCAGCAGTGAACGCAGGGTTGTCTTGAGCTACACCTTC
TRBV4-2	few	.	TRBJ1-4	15	CASSQVQGLNEKLFF	TGTGCCAGCAGCCAAGTACAGGGCCTTAATGAAAAACTGTTTTTT
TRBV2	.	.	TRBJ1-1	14	CASRGTGGNTEAFF	TGTGCCAGCAGAGGGACGGGGGGTAACACTGAAGCTTTCTTT
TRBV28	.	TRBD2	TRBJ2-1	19	CASSLWLAGPRTDNNEQFF	TGTGCCAGCAGTTTATGGCTAGCGGGACCCAGGACCGATAACAATGAGCAGTTCTTC
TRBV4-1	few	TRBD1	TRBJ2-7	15	CASSQGTGTSYEQYF	TGCGCCAGCAGCCAAGGGACAGGCACGTCCTACGAGCAGTACTTC
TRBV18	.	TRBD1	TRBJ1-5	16	CASSPPGTGGVQPQHF	TGTGCCAGCTCACCACCCGGGACAGGGGGCGTTCAGCCCCAGCATTTT
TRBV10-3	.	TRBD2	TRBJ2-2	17	CAISERLAGSNTGELFF	TGTGCCATCAGTGAGAGACTAGCGGGCTCTAACACCGGGGAGCTGTTTTTT